This T cell receptor beta chain was captured by sequencing in a study of shared clonotypes between healthy human individuals. TCRdb keeps only in-frame clones here, not all; method: immunoSEQ multiplex PCR. The sample shows roughly 650,000 clones, more than 95% of them seen only once. Looked up from germline, CDR1 is SGHRS and CDR2 is YFSETQ. V lost 1 base to trimming and J lost 1 base, with 6 bases between them. This CDR3 comprises 14 residues. This chain links TRBV5-1 with TRBJ1-3, with D uncertain. Specimen: naive CD4+ T cells sorted from blood. Regarding subset: CD45RA+ positively selected. This receptor was taken from a woman in her 30s in good health. CDR3 DNA sequence: TGCGCCAGCAGCTTGAAACAATCTGGAAACACCATATATTTT. Amino acids: CASSLKQSGNTIYF. The variable domain in full, with the rest retrieved from reference TRBV5-1 and TRBJ1-3, is KAGVTQTPRYLIKTRGQQVTLSCSPISGHRSVSWYQQTPGQGLQFLFEYFSETQRNKGNFPGRFSGRQFSNSRSEMNVSTLELGDSALYLCASSLKQSGNTIYFGEGSWLTVV.